This T cell receptor (beta chain) was documented in a study of T cell responses to AZD1222 COVID-19 vaccine. Sequenced by immunoSEQ multiplex PCR; TCRdb stores in-frame clones only, minus some. The table records more than 90,000 clones, roughly 89% of them present only once. This CDR3 comprises 16 residues. Trimming took off 2 bases at V and 6 bases at J, with 20 bases between the two ends. Germline CDR1 is MNHNS and CDR2 is SASEGT. The gene calls are TRBV6-1 and TRBJ2-7; no reliable D call. This sample comprised peripheral blood, obtained 28 days after the second AZD1222 dose. The receptor comes from an adult who received the AZD1222 COVID-19 vaccine. This chain's CDR3 is CASSELDAPGSGEQYF. The DNA for the CDR3 is TGTGCCAGCAGTGAACTGGACGCTCCTGGGTCGGGCGAGCAGTACTTC.